The table lists the clone carrying this T cell receptor beta chain with a few counts. Its antigen is not identified. The data stem from a study of T-cell reconstitution after alpha-beta-depleted transplantation in children. Points from the study as a whole: Newly produced T cells mostly accounted for T-cell counts and diversity one year post-transplant.

This CDR3 comprises 14 residues. Trimming cost V 2 bases and J 6 bases, with 11 bases left between them. Germline CDR1 is SEHNR and CDR2 is FQNEAQ (reference sequence). TCRbeta library construction was performed incorporating unique molecular identifiers. TCRdb re-analysed the PCR reads in MiXCR, keeping a single row per CDR3 protein. In the table there are almost 500,000 distinct CDR3 sequences, about 10% of which are singletons. The chain carries TRBV7-9 and TRBJ2-1; possibly TRBD2 for D (6 bases). The sample was PBMCs, taken before TCRalphabeta/CD19-depleted stem cell transplant. This TCR was sampled from a child aged 2-15 years with inherited bone marrow failure, due to receive a stem cell transplant. The CDR3 DNA is TGTGCCAGCAGCTTATCGGGGGTCAGCAATGAGCAGTTCTTC. Amino acid sequence: CASSLSGVSNEQFF.